This T cell receptor beta chain was sequenced in a study of shared clonotypes between healthy human individuals. Donors were Caucasian adults residing in Nashville, Tennessee, USA. CD4+ cell separation produced CD45RA+ naive and CD45RA-negative memory subsets. On this clone itself: What it recognizes is unknown.

The DNA input per sorted-subset replicate PCR was approximately 210 ng, corresponding to roughly 30,000 T cell genomes. Libraries were prepared by immunoSEQ multiplex PCR; TCRdb keeps only in-frame clonotypes and omits some of them. The sample contains 2 million to 3 million clones, just over 90% of which appear only once. Points from the study as a whole: Among donors, the sharing of clonotypes was expected to be influenced by sequencing depth.

The CDR3 is made up of 13 amino acids. V was pared by 5 bases and J by 4 bases, with 10 bases between. The germline V gene has CDR1 MNHEY and CDR2 SMNVEV (reference sequence). The chain couples TRBV27 to TRBJ2-3, with D perhaps being TRBD1 or TRBD2 (5 bases each). This clonotype originated in a man aged 18-30 years in good health. The sample was naive CD4+ T cells sorted from blood. Subset of the sample: CD45RA+ positively selected. The CDR3 loop reads CASSPGGSDTQYF. CDR3 nucleotides: TGTGCCAGCAGTCCTGGGGGTTCAGATACGCAGTATTTT.